The 20 T cell receptor beta chains presented below share a single source sample, sequenced in a study of blood T cell repertoires in COVID-19. Repertoires were generated with immunoSEQ multiplex PCR, while TCRdb's copy carries only in-frame clones and drops some. This table holds under 400,000 clones, over 75% found once. What was sequenced was peripheral blood. Receptor source: a woman under 40 with COVID-19, enrolled during active disease.

This chain uses TRBV28 with TRBJ1-1; 7 nucleotides agree with TRBD1. The V and J ends lost 4 bases and 1 base, in that order; junction bases with no gene match: 6. From germline, CDR1 is MDHEN and CDR2 SYDVKM. The CDR3 consists of 15 residues. The DNA of the CDR3 is TGTGCCAGCAGTTCCCCGGGACAGCAGAACACTGAAGCTTTCTTT. Translating it yields CASSSPGQQNTEAFF.

This clone was seen a single time. The rearrangement links TRBV21-1 to TRBJ2-5; TRBD2, the table's D call, was not compared with the DNA. TRBV21-1 is a pseudogene. The CDR3 is 12 residues long. This CDR3 reads CASRTGQETQYF. In nucleotides, the CDR3 is TGTGCCAGCCGGACGGGACAAGAGACCCAGTACTTC.

This chain joins TRBV19 and TRBJ1-5; the match to TRBD1 covers 8 bases. Trimming removed 3 bases from V and 3 bases from J; junction bases left unmatched: 7. In germline, CDR1 is LNHDA, CDR2 SQIVND (reference sequence). The CDR3 contains 16 residues. The CDR3 nucleotides read TGTGCCAGTAGTATCCCCCTGGACAGGGTCAATCAGCCCCAGCATTTT. Residues: CASSIPLDRVNQPQHF.

CDR3 in DNA: TGTGCCAGCAGTTTACCGGGACAGGGGGCCGAGCAGTACTTC. This sequence encodes CASSLPGQGAEQYF. The chain is built from TRBV28 and TRBJ2-7; the match to TRBD1 covers 12 bases. The CDR3 loop spans 14 amino acids. J lost 6 bases, V lost 2 bases, and 2 bases had no gene match. Germline V gene data show CDR1 as MDHEN and CDR2 as SYDVKM.

J is TRBJ2-5 and V is TRBV28; 7 bases fit TRBD1. The V gene's germline CDR1 is MDHEN and CDR2 SYDVKM. The ends lost 5 bases at V and 2 bases at J; junction bases unmatched: 11. This CDR3 is built from 16 residues. In nucleotides, the CDR3 is TGTGCCAGCAGTCTGCGACAGGGCTTGGGTCAAGAGACCCAGTACTTC. Protein product: CASSLRQGLGQETQYF.

The gene calls are TRBV2 and TRBJ2-5; 10 positions match TRBD1. CDR3 length: 16 residues. Trimming at V came to 2 bases and at J to 5 bases, leaving 8 bases not matched to a gene. Per germline, CDR1 SNHLY and CDR2 FYNNEI. The CDR3 DNA reads as TGTGCCAGCAGTGAATACGGGACAGGGGCCGGGGAGACCCAGTACTTC. Protein: CASSEYGTGAGETQYF. Supplemented by reference TRBV2 and TRBJ2-5, the full variable domain reads EPEVTQTPSHQVTQMGQEVILRCVPISNHLYFYWYRQILGQKVEFLVSFYNNEISEKSEIFDDQFSVERPDGSNFTLKIRSTKLEDSAMYFCASSEYGTGAGETQYFGPGTRLLVL.

V usage is TRBV28 and J usage is TRBJ2-7, with 10 bases fitting TRBD2. After removal of 3 bases from V and 4 bases from J, the junction contained 3 bases not matched to a gene. The CDR3 totals 14 residues. The germline gives CDR1 MDHEN, CDR2 SYDVKM. CDR3 in amino acids: CASSFSGRPYEQYF. As DNA, the CDR3 is TGTGCCAGCAGTTTTAGCGGGAGGCCTTACGAGCAGTACTTC.

The chain joins TRBV4-1 to TRBJ1-6, with a possible D match to TRBD1 (5 bases). The CDR3 sequence is 17 residues long. V was trimmed by 0 bases and J by 7 bases, leaving 16 bases between them. CDR1 is MGHRA, CDR2 YSYEKL, per germline. The CDR3 nucleotides read TGCGCCAGCAGCCAAGAGGCGGCAATGGGGCGGAATTCACCCCTCCACTTT. Residues: CASSQEAAMGRNSPLHF.

As to this clone: The identical CDR3 is also encoded by other nucleotide sequences in the sample. The chain joins TRBV7-8 to TRBJ2-5, with D unresolved. The CDR3 length is 14 residues. Germline CDR1 is SGHVS and CDR2 is FQNEAQ. V lost 1 base to trimming and J lost 2 bases, with 8 bases between them. CDR3 region: CASSLVPGQETQYF. The DNA of the CDR3 is TGTGCCAGCAGCTTAGTGCCAGGTCAAGAGACCCAGTACTTC.

The chain has TRBV7-9 and TRBJ2-5; D not certain. Germline loops: CDR1 SEHNR, CDR2 FQNEAQ (reference sequence). The CDR3 spans 12 residues. The V end was cut by 4 bases, the J end by 5 bases, with 8 bases between. CDR3 region: CASSSRMETQYF. The CDR3, as DNA: TGTGCCAGCAGCTCCAGGATGGAGACCCAGTACTTC.

The V call is TRBV30, the J call TRBJ2-3, with 7 positions matching TRBD2. Germline CDR1 reads GTSNPN; CDR2 reads SVGIG (reference sequence). CDR3 size: 12 residues. The J segment lost 4 bases and the V segment lost 3 bases, leaving 1 base of the junction unmatched. The CDR3 protein is CAWRGGSDTQYF. CDR3 DNA: TGTGCCTGGAGGGGAGGGTCAGATACGCAGTATTTT.

The rearrangement uses TRBV11-1 and TRBJ2-3; 7 positions agree with TRBD2. The V gene's germline CDR1 is SGHAT and CDR2 FQDESV (reference sequence). The junction had 8 bases not matched to a gene; V was cut back by 6 bases and J by 2 bases. The CDR3 runs 15 residues. The CDR3, as DNA: TGTGCCAGCAGACGCCGGGGAGGGGCCACAGATACGCAGTATTTT. Protein: CASRRRGGATDTQYF. Full variable domain (missing parts from reference TRBV11-1 and TRBJ2-3): EAEVAQSPRYKITEKSQAVAFWCDPISGHATLYWYRQILGQGPELLVQFQDESVVDDSQLPKDRFSAERLKGVDSTLKIQPAELGDSAMYLCASRRRGGATDTQYFGPGTRLTVL.

J is TRBJ2-3 and V is TRBV2; 8 bases line up with TRBD1. The CDR3 is 14 amino acids. Germline V gene lookup returns CDR1 SNHLY and CDR2 FYNNEI. J was trimmed by 4 bases and V by 6 bases; bases with no gene match: 6. The CDR3 DNA is TGTGCCAGCAGCCGACAGGGGTTGTCAGATACGCAGTATTTT. Amino acids: CASSRQGLSDTQYF. Based on the CDR3 plus reference TRBV2 and TRBJ2-3, the full variable domain is EPEVTQTPSHQVTQMGQEVILRCVPISNHLYFYWYRQILGQKVEFLVSFYNNEISEKSEIFDDQFSVERPDGSNFTLKIRSTKLEDSAMYFCASSRQGLSDTQYFGPGTRLTVL.

The chain joins TRBV5-1 to TRBJ2-2; 7 bases are shared with TRBD1. The germline CDR1 and CDR2 sequences are SGHRS and YFSETQ. The V segment lost 3 bases and the J segment 4 bases; nucleotides outside the gene matches: 9. The CDR3 has 16 amino acids. The CDR3 DNA is TGCGCCAGCAGCTCCCTGACAGGGTCGGCCACCGGGGAGCTGTTTTTT. Its protein product is CASSSLTGSATGELFF.

The gene calls are TRBV4-3 and TRBJ2-5; D is perhaps TRBD2 (5 bases). The CDR3 runs to 15 residues. Per germline, CDR1 LGHNA and CDR2 YSLEER. The ends were cut back, 0 bases at V and 1 base at J, with 9 bases in the middle. CDR3 bases: TGCGCCAGCAGCCAAGATCCGGGGTCCCAAGAGACCCAGTACTTC. This translates into CASSQDPGSQETQYF.

This clone occurred a few times. The same CDR3 is also encoded by other DNA sequences in this sample. This sequence joins TRBV27 and TRBJ1-1; 11 bases agree with TRBD1. This CDR3 has 14 amino acids. Trimming removed 2 bases from V and 5 bases from J; junction bases left unmatched: 1. Looked up from germline, CDR1 is MNHEY and CDR2 is SMNVEV (reference sequence). The CDR3: CASSLGTGGTEAFF. DNA for the CDR3: TGTGCCAGCAGTTTAGGGACAGGGGGGACTGAAGCTTTCTTT.

Regarding this clone: One end of the junction does not line up with germline, which may come from a read error. The gene calls are TRBV5-1 and TRBJ2-3, with 7 positions matching TRBD1. The CDR3 has 15 residues. CDR1 is SGHRS, CDR2 YFSETQ, per germline. This chain's CDR3 is CASRPGQLSADAQYF. Written as DNA, the CDR3 is TGCGCCAGCAGGCCGGGACAGCTTAGTGCAGATGCGCAGTATTTT.

The chain links TRBV30 to TRBJ1-6; 7 bases are shared with TRBD1. V gave up 2 bases and J gave up 0 bases; unmatched junction bases: 13. The germline CDR1 and CDR2 sequences are GTSNPN and SVGIG (reference sequence). CDR3 size: 19 residues. CDR3 sequence reads: CAWSSPGQASYSYNSPLHF. The CDR3, as DNA: TGTGCCTGGAGTTCGCCTGGACAGGCATCTTACTCCTATAATTCACCCCTCCACTTT.

The chain is built from TRBV11-2 and TRBJ1-4; D gene ambiguous. This CDR3 has 17 residues. The V gene lost 1 base and the J gene lost 0 bases, with 12 bases spanning the gap. Germline CDR1 reads SGHAT; CDR2 reads FQNNGV. Here the CDR3 reads CASSLVPLSATNEKLFF. The CDR3 DNA reads as TGTGCCAGCAGCTTAGTCCCCTTGTCTGCAACTAATGAAAAACTGTTTTTT.

The chain combines TRBV5-4 with TRBJ1-2; D ambiguous. This CDR3 comprises 16 residues. The V end was cut by 2 bases, the J end by 3 bases, with 17 bases between. CDR1 is SGHNT and CDR2 is YYREEE in the germline V gene (reference sequence). CDR3: CASSFVRYNLHYGYTF. DNA of the CDR3: TGTGCCAGCAGCTTCGTGCGGTACAACCTCCACTATGGCTACACCTTC. Full variable domain (outside the CDR3, taken from reference TRBV5-4 and TRBJ1-2): ETGVTQSPTHLIKTRGQQVTLRCSSQSGHNTVSWYQQALGQGPQFIFQYYREEENGRGNFPPRFSGLQFPNYSSELNVNALELDDSALYLCASSFVRYNLHYGYTFGSGTRLTVV.